This TCR beta chain was captured in a study of cytomegalovirus exposure and HLA in healthy donors. The PCR ran on 60 Vbeta and 13 Jbeta primers. Clones were sequenced by immunoSEQ multiplex PCR, and TCRdb holds only the in-frame ones, with some missing. The repertoire includes 180,000 or so clones, 86% of them detected once, and around 0.31% sits in the top ten. Broader study findings: TRBV6-2, TRBV6-3 and some other V segments were unresolvable in 87-base-pair reads. Productive rates of about 90% or about 30% were seen for most TCR beta V segments in an earlier analysis. Most sequenced TCRs were rare (though some public TCRs occurred in many donors).

This clone was seen a single time. As yet, its antigen is unknown. These donors, healthy bone marrow donors, were studied. Germline CDR1 SNHLY, CDR2 FYNNEI. Trimming cost V 6 bases and J 6 bases, with 21 bases left between them. This CDR3 is built from 15 residues. The sample was PBMCs. The origin of this receptor is a woman aged 30 to 39 in good health and CMV-seronegative. The chain employs TRBV2 and TRBJ2-7; D perhaps matches TRBD1 (5 bases). CDR3 in amino acids: CASRAKGLDSSEQYF. CDR3 coding DNA: TGTGCCAGCAGGGCGAAGGGGCTAGACTCCAGCGAGCAGTACTTC.